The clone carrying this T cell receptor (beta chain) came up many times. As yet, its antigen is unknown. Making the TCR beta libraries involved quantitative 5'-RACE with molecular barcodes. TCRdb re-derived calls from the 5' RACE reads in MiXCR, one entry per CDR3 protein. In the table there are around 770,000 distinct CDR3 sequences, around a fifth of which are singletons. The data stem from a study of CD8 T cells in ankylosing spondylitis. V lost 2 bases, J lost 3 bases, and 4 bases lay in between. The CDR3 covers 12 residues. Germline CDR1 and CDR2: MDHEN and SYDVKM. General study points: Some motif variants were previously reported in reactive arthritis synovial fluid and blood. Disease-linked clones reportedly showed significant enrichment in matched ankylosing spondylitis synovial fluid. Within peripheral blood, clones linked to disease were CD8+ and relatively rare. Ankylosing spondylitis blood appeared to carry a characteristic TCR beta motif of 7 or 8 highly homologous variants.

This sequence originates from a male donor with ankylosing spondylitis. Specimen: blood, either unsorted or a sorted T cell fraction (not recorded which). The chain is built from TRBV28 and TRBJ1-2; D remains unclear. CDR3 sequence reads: CASSLVDYGYTF. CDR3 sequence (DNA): TGTGCCAGCAGTTTAGTAGACTATGGCTACACCTTC.